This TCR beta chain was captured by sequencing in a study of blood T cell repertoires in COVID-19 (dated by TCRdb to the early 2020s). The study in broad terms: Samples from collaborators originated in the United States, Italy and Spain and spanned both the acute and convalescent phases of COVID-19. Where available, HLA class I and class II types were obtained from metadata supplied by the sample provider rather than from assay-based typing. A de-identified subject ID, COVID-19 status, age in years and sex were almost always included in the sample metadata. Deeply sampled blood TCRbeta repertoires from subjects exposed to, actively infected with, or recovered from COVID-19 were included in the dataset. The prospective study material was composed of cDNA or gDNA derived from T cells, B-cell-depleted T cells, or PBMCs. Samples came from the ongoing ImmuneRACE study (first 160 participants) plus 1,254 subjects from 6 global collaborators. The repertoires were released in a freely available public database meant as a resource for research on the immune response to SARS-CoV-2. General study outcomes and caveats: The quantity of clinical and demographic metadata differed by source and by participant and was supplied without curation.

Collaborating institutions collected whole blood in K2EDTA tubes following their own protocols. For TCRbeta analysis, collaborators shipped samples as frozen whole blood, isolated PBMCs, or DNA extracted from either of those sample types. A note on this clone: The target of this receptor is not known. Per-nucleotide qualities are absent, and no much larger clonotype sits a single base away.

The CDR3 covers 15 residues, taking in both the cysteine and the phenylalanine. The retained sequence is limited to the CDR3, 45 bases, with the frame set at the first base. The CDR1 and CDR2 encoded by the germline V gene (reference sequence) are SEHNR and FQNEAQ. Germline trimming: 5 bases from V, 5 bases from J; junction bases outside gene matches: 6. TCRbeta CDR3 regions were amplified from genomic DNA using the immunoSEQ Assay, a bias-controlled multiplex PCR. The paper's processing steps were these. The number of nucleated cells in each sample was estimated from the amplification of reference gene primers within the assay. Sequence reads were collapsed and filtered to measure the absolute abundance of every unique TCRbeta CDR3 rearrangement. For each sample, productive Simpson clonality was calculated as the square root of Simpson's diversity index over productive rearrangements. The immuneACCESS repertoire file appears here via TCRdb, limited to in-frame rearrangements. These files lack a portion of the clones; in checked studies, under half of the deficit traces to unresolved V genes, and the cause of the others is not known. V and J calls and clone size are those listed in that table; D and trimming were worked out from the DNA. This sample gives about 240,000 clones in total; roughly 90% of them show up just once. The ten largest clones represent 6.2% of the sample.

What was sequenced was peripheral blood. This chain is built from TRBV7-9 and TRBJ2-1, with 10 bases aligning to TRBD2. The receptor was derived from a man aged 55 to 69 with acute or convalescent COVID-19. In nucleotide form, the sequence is TGTGCCAGCAGCCCTCGGACTAGCGGTCACAATGAGCAGTTCTTC. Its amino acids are CASSPRTSGHNEQFF.